The present TCR beta chain was sequenced within a study of T cells in Graves' hyperthyroidism and ophthalmopathy. Stable Graves' hyperthyroidism denoted no ophthalmopathy progression over 18 months. PBMCs were derived from 10 ml fresh peripheral blood. V shed 1 base, J shed 7 bases, and the junction held 4 bases outside the gene matches. CDR3 length equals 13 residues. Looked up from germline, CDR1 is DFQATT and CDR2 is SNEGSKA (reference sequence). This clonotype appeared many times. Amplification of TCR beta CDR3 regions was performed using RNA transcripts as template. The primer set for the first-round RT-PCR of the TCR CDR3 was HTBI. Via MiXCR, TCRdb re-called the multiplex PCR reads, giving one row per CDR3 protein. The sample includes about 760,000 distinct CDR3 sequences, around 40% of them seen just once.

This sequence was found in a woman aged 40 to 49 with Graves' hyperthyroidism. The chain is built from TRBV20-1 and TRBJ1-3; 7 nucleotides line up with TRBD1. Sequencing was done on a sample of blood. This CDR3 reads CSARADRVNTIYF. The DNA of the CDR3 is TGCAGTGCTAGAGCCGACAGGGTTAACACCATATATTTT.